This section outlines one T cell receptor (beta chain) sequence together with its context. The data are from a study of cytomegalovirus exposure and HLA in healthy donors. Study at large: The roughly 700 first-cohort repertoires shared a platform with the 130 or so validation repertoires, as reported in a later analysis.

Clones were sequenced by immunoSEQ multiplex PCR, and TCRdb holds only the in-frame ones, with some missing. The sample lists over 130,000 clones, roughly 86% occurring once. From germline, CDR1 is SGHNT and CDR2 YYREEE (reference sequence). The CDR3 is 15 residues long. The V gene lost 4 bases and the J gene lost 8 bases, with 18 bases spanning the gap. The receptor was derived from a man in his late teens or twenties in good health and CMV-seropositive. This chain connects TRBV5-4 to TRBJ2-2, with a possible D match to TRBD1 (6 bases). Sequenced sample: PBMCs. The CDR3 coding sequence is TGTGCCAGCAGCCCTCCGGGACCAGGGGTGGGGGAGCTGTTTTTT. As protein: CASSPPGPGVGELFF.